The 3 T cell receptor beta chains in this list originate from one sample, sequenced in a study of blood T cells in healthy people across ages. The second PCR ran roughly 6 to 11 cycles with a sample-barcoded 5' primer and J-beta primers. MiXCR, run by TCRdb on the 5' RACE reads, gives a single entry per CDR3 protein. The sample yields about 1,600,000 distinct CDR3 sequences, 42% seen once. Sequencing was done on a sample of blood. The source of these receptors is a young woman in good health.

The table lists this clonotype with a count of one. The chain is built from TRBV29-1 and TRBJ1-2, with 9 nucleotides matching TRBD1. In germline, CDR1 is SQVTM, CDR2 ANQGSEA. The CDR3 has 13 residues. The ends lost 7 bases at V and 1 base at J; junction bases unmatched: 4. CDR3 nucleotides: TGCAGCGACCGGGACAGGGATAACTATGGCTACACCTTC. Translation: CSDRDRDNYGYTF.

The CDR3 DNA reads as TGTGCCAGTGCGGAAGGTGGGGTAATCAACGAGCAGTACTTC. Protein: CASAEGGVINEQYF. The chain is built from TRBV6-1 and TRBJ2-7; no clear D. The ends were cut back, 9 bases at V and 5 bases at J, with 20 bases in the middle. CDR1 is MNHNS, CDR2 SASEGT, per germline. The CDR3 is 14 residues long.

This sequence joins TRBV7-2 and TRBJ2-2; 15 positions agree with TRBD2. V dropped 5 bases and J dropped 7; count of bases not matched to a gene: 8. This CDR3 is built from 17 residues. Germline CDR1 SGHTA, CDR2 FQGNSA. The CDR3 DNA reads as TGTGCCAGCAGCCCTCCGGGACTAGCGGGAGGAAACGGGGAGCTGTTTTTT. Its protein is CASSPPGLAGGNGELFF.